What follows are 24 T cell receptor beta chains derived from one specimen sequenced in a study of blood T cell repertoires in COVID-19. TCRdb's copy holds only in-frame clones and misses some; the assay was immunoSEQ multiplex PCR. In the table there are a few hundred thousand clones, approximately 82% of which are singletons. Sequenced: peripheral blood. Receptors originate from a human donor in a cohort sampled during active COVID-19.

This rearrangement joins TRBV3-1 (or the pseudogene TRBV3-2) to TRBJ2-7; TRBD2 matches at 7 bases. From germline, CDR1 is LGHDT and CDR2 YNNKEL (reference sequence). The CDR3 is 14 amino acids. Trimming at V came to 4 bases and at J to 6 bases, leaving 9 bases not matched to a gene. CDR3 protein: CASSPRRGRAEQYF. The CDR3 bases are TGTGCCAGCAGCCCGCGTCGGGGGAGGGCCGAGCAGTACTTC.

The chain joins TRBV5-5 to TRBJ1-1; 9 bases agree with TRBD1. The V gene's germline CDR1 is SGHKS and CDR2 YYEKEE (reference sequence). V shed 0 bases and J 2 bases; nucleotides not matched to a gene: 5. This CDR3 has 16 amino acids. The DNA of the CDR3 is TGTGCCAGCAGCTTGGTCGCGACAGGGGGTAACACTGAAGCTTTCTTT. It is translated as CASSLVATGGNTEAFF.

The chain carries TRBV29-1 and TRBJ2-1, with 10 bases matching TRBD2. V dropped 2 bases and J dropped 0; count of bases not matched to a gene: 7. Per germline, CDR1 SQVTM and CDR2 ANQGSEA. CDR3 length: 17 residues. CDR3 region: CSVERLAGASSYNEQFF. CDR3 DNA sequence: TGCAGCGTTGAAAGGCTAGCGGGAGCCAGCTCCTACAATGAGCAGTTCTTC.

J is TRBJ1-1 and V is TRBV25-1; 7 nucleotides agree with TRBD1. This CDR3 is 13 amino acids long. The junction had 4 bases not matched to a gene; V was cut back by 5 bases and J by 4 bases. The germline CDR1 and CDR2 sequences are MGHDK and SYGVNS. The CDR3 here is CASSRQGSTEAFF. The CDR3, as DNA: TGTGCCAGCAGTCGACAGGGATCCACTGAAGCTTTCTTT.

V usage is TRBV28 and J usage is TRBJ2-7; D possibly corresponds to TRBD1 (6 bases). CDR3 length equals 14 residues. V shed 3 bases and J shed 2 bases, with 11 bases lying between them. The germline V gene has CDR1 MDHEN and CDR2 SYDVKM. CDR3 sequence (DNA): TGTGCCAGCAGTTTTCAGGGGCGGACCTACGAGCAGTACTTC. This gives the protein CASSFQGRTYEQYF.

The gene calls are TRBV7-8 and TRBJ2-5; D is perhaps TRBD1 (6 bases). V lost 4 bases and J 4 bases, leaving 10 bases between the germline ends. The CDR3 runs to 13 residues. The germline V gene has CDR1 SGHVS and CDR2 FQNEAQ. The CDR3 coding sequence is TGTGCCAGCAGCTCGACAGGTCCAGAGACCCAGTACTTC. Its translation: CASSSTGPETQYF.

This sequence joins TRBV5-4 and TRBJ2-2; no clear D. CDR1 is SGHNT, CDR2 YYREEE, per germline (reference sequence). CDR3 length equals 14 residues. With 0 bases removed from V and 4 bases from J, the gap between germline ends came to 7 bases. CDR3 bases: TGTGCCAGCAGCTTGGAAGCACTCACCGGGGAGCTGTTTTTT. Residues: CASSLEALTGELFF.

The rearrangement joins TRBV11-1 to TRBJ2-2; D is uncertain. CDR3 length equals 15 residues. Per germline, CDR1 SGHAT and CDR2 FQDESV (reference sequence). Trimming removed 1 base at V and 0 bases at J, with 6 bases between. The CDR3 sequence is CASSLGAPNTGELFF. The CDR3 DNA is TGTGCCAGCAGCTTAGGGGCCCCGAACACCGGGGAGCTGTTTTTT.

The chain carries TRBV27 and TRBJ2-6; 7 nucleotides match TRBD1. The germline CDR1 and CDR2 sequences are MNHEY and SMNVEV (reference sequence). CDR3 length: 17 amino acids. J gave up 0 bases and V 5 bases, and 7 bases lay outside the gene matches. The CDR3 coding sequence is TGTGCCAGCAGTAGGGGGCGAGCCGACTCTGGGGCCAACGTCCTGACTTTC. Encoded protein: CASSRGRADSGANVLTF.

This clone has only one observation. This rearrangement joins TRBV3-1 (or the pseudogene TRBV3-2) to TRBJ1-4; TRBD1 matches at 7 bases. This CDR3 region has 15 residues. From germline, CDR1 is LGHDT and CDR2 YNNKEL (reference sequence). Germline trimming cut 4 bases from V and 4 bases from J; bases unmatched to any gene: 6. CDR3 residues: CASSPRQGFNEKLFF. The CDR3 DNA reads as TGTGCCAGCAGCCCTCGACAGGGCTTTAATGAAAAACTGTTTTTT.

This clone appeared once. The chain employs TRBV30 and TRBJ2-2, with 7 bases that match TRBD1. CDR1 and CDR2 (germline): GTSNPN, SVGIG (reference sequence). The junction had 9 bases not matched to a gene; V was cut back by 4 bases and J by 4 bases. The CDR3 spans 15 residues. Here the CDR3 DNA reads TGTGCCTGGAAAACACAGGGGCTCGGCACCGGGGAGCTGTTTTTT. Residues: CAWKTQGLGTGELFF.

This clone appeared once. This sequence joins TRBV3-1 (or the pseudogene TRBV3-2) and TRBJ1-2; possible D gene TRBD1, 6 bases. CDR3 length: 13 amino acids. CDR1 and CDR2 from the germline V gene are LGHDT and YNNKEL (reference sequence). V dropped 4 bases and J dropped 4 bases, with 10 bases sitting between them. DNA for the CDR3: TGTGCCAGCAGCCTAGGACAGATCTATGGCTACACCTTC. Translated: CASSLGQIYGYTF.

The chain carries TRBV7-2 and TRBJ2-2; 11 nucleotides line up with TRBD2. The germline V gene encodes CDR1 SGHTA and CDR2 FQGNSA. V lost 5 bases and J lost 7; bases outside the gene matches: 15. This CDR3 is 18 amino acids long. DNA for the CDR3: TGTGCCAGCAGCCACTCCGTACTAGCGGGAGATATTGGCGGGGAGCTGTTTTTT. Amino acids: CASSHSVLAGDIGGELFF.

Note on this clone: One end of the junction fails to match germline, which may point to a read error. The chain recombines TRBV7-8 with TRBJ2-1; 13 nucleotides agree with TRBD2. Per germline, CDR1 SGHVS and CDR2 FQNEAQ. The CDR3 is made up of 14 amino acids. CDR3 sequence reads: CASRNQGLAGDRVF. For the CDR3, the DNA is TGTGCCAGCAGAAATCAAGGACTAGCGGGAGATAGGGTCTTC.

This clone was observed a single time. This chain joins TRBV4-1 and TRBJ1-4; D gene uncertain. The CDR3 sequence is 15 residues long. CDR1 is MGHRA and CDR2 is YSYEKL in the germline V gene. The ends were cut back, 5 bases at V and 3 bases at J, with 13 bases in the middle. CDR3 in DNA: TGCGCCAGCAGCGCACAGCAGAAGTCTAATGAAAAACTGTTTTTT. It specifies CASSAQQKSNEKLFF.

This chain connects TRBV9 to TRBJ2-2, with a weak D call TRBD1 (6 bases). CDR1 and CDR2 (germline): SGDLS, YYNGEE. The CDR3 is 16 residues long. The V gene lost 1 base and the J gene lost 1 base, with 11 bases spanning the gap. In DNA, the CDR3 is TGTGCCAGCAGCGTATATGGGGGCGGGAACACCGGGGAGCTGTTTTTT. This gives the protein CASSVYGGGNTGELFF.

This chain links TRBV5-8 with TRBJ2-1, with D possibly TRBD2 on 5 matching bases. Germline V gene data show CDR1 as SGHTS and CDR2 as YDEGEE. Trimming pared 5 bases from V and 3 bases from J, leaving 18 bases between. The CDR3 spans 16 residues. CDR3 in amino acids: CASRDGVAYLYNEQFF. As DNA, the CDR3 is TGTGCCAGCAGGGACGGGGTAGCCTACCTCTACAATGAGCAGTTCTTC.

This clone was detected once. This chain connects TRBV5-1 to TRBJ2-4, with 11 nucleotides matching TRBD2. The CDR3 extends over 16 amino acids. Germline assignment: CDR1 SGHRS and CDR2 YFSETQ. With V trimmed by 4 bases and J by 7 bases, 10 bases remained unmatched. The chain's CDR3 is CASSVSSGRTPNIQYF. Here the CDR3 DNA reads TGCGCCAGCAGCGTTTCTAGCGGGAGGACACCTAACATTCAGTACTTC.

The chain joins TRBV4-1 to TRBJ2-5; TRBD2 might be the D (6 bases). The V gene's germline CDR1 is MGHRA and CDR2 YSYEKL. The germline V and J ends were trimmed by 4 bases and 4 bases, with 13 bases remaining between them. This CDR3 spans 14 amino acids. Here the CDR3 reads CASSPLWGVETQYF. In DNA, the CDR3 is TGCGCCAGCAGCCCTCTCTGGGGGGTAGAGACCCAGTACTTC.

This clone was observed a handful of times. The chain recombines TRBV7-2 with TRBJ2-2, with 7 bases fitting TRBD2. The CDR3 is 15 residues long. After removal of 4 bases from V and 7 bases from J, the junction contained 9 bases not matched to a gene. Germline loops: CDR1 SGHTA, CDR2 FQGNSA. CDR3 sequence reads: CASSYRLASHGELFF. In DNA form, the CDR3 reads TGTGCCAGCAGCTACCGACTAGCTAGTCACGGGGAGCTGTTTTTT.

The chain employs TRBV19 and TRBJ1-5; weak D call: TRBD1 (5 bases). V shed 7 bases and J shed 4 bases, with 20 bases lying between them. Germline lookup yields CDR1 LNHDA and CDR2 SQIVND (reference sequence). The length of the CDR3 is 16 residues. CDR3 in amino acids: CASKFGGKDQNQPQHF. For the CDR3, the DNA is TGTGCCAGTAAATTCGGGGGTAAAGACCAAAATCAGCCCCAGCATTTT.

This clone has just a few counts. V usage is TRBV7-9 and J usage is TRBJ2-2; no clear D gene. Trimming pared 1 base from V and 3 bases from J, leaving 6 bases between. The CDR3 has 14 amino acids. Per germline, CDR1 SEHNR and CDR2 FQNEAQ (reference sequence). In nucleotides, the CDR3 is TGTGCCAGCAGCTTAGGGCGGTACACCGGGGAGCTGTTTTTT. Residues: CASSLGRYTGELFF.

This clone appeared a few times. The V gene is TRBV5-5, the J gene TRBJ1-6; D perhaps matches TRBD1 (6 bases). Germline lookup yields CDR1 SGHKS and CDR2 YYEKEE (reference sequence). With 0 bases removed from V and 14 bases from J, the gap between germline ends came to 15 bases. There are 14 residues in the CDR3. The DNA of the CDR3 is TGTGCCAGCAGCTTGGAGGGACATATCATGGCCCTCCACTTT. Amino acids: CASSLEGHIMALHF.

The V and J genes are TRBV20-1 and TRBJ2-1; D is unclear. The germline V gene has CDR1 DFQATT and CDR2 SNEGSKA (reference sequence). The V gene lost 4 bases and the J gene lost 4 bases, with 5 bases spanning the gap. This CDR3 region has 11 residues. The DNA for the CDR3 is TGCAGTGCTAACCAGTACAATGAGCAGTTCTTC. This encodes CSANQYNEQFF.